These 15 T cell receptor beta chains were all obtained from the same sample, sequenced in a study of cytomegalovirus exposure and HLA in healthy donors. This PCR relied on a set of 60 Vbeta primers and 13 Jbeta primers. Sequencing used immunoSEQ multiplex PCR; TCRdb keeps in-frame clones, though not all of them. The sample consists of 200,000 or so clones, over 75% of them appearing once. The sequenced material came from PBMCs. Every receptor here comes from a girl less than two years old in good health and CMV-seronegative.

The V gene is TRBV10-3, the J gene TRBJ2-1, with D uncertain. Trimming stripped 2 bases from V and 9 bases from J, with 8 bases between. The CDR3 runs 12 residues. Germline V gives CDR1 ENHRY, CDR2 SYGVKD. The CDR3 spells CAISEAYSEQFF. The CDR3 nucleotides read TGTGCCATCAGTGAGGCGTATAGTGAGCAGTTCTTC.

The J gene is TRBJ2-1, the V gene TRBV4-3, with a weak D call TRBD2 (5 bases). Germline loops: CDR1 LGHNA, CDR2 YSLEER. Between the trimmed V and J ends, which lost 1 base and 4 bases, there was a span of 11 bases. CDR3 length: 15 residues. CDR3 nucleotide sequence: TGCGCCAGCAGCCAAGGGGGAGTATTATACAATGAGCAGTTCTTC. It encodes CASSQGGVLYNEQFF.

This chain connects TRBV14 to TRBJ1-1; D is unclear. CDR3 length: 13 amino acids. Germline assignment: CDR1 SGHDN and CDR2 FVKESK. The germline V and J ends were trimmed by 3 bases and 1 base, with 6 bases remaining between them. The CDR3 reads CASSHRQNTEAFF. CDR3 nucleotides: TGTGCCAGCAGCCACAGACAGAACACTGAAGCTTTCTTT.

The chain couples TRBV25-1 to TRBJ2-3; 7 bases line up with TRBD1. V gave up 5 bases and J gave up 2 bases; unmatched junction bases: 4. Germline-derived CDR1 and CDR2 are MGHDK and SYGVNS. The CDR3 spans 14 residues. In nucleotides, the CDR3 is TGTGCCAGCAGTACGACAGGGTTCACAGATACGCAGTATTTT. Its protein is CASSTTGFTDTQYF.

V is TRBV2 and J is TRBJ1-5; D gene uncertain. Germline CDR1 SNHLY, CDR2 FYNNEI. The V end was cut by 3 bases, the J end by 0 bases, with 18 bases between. CDR3 size: 18 residues. DNA for the CDR3: TGTGCCAGCAGTGACGATTGGACTCCTCTATTTAGCAATCAGCCCCAGCATTTT. As protein: CASSDDWTPLFSNQPQHF.

The CDR3 loop reads CASSFNRGTSPLHF. As DNA, the CDR3 is TGTGCCAGCAGCTTCAACAGGGGTACTTCACCCCTCCACTTT. The genes are TRBV7-9 and TRBJ1-6; 7 nucleotides align to TRBD1. Germline CDR1 reads SEHNR; CDR2 reads FQNEAQ (reference sequence). V shed 3 bases and J 9 bases; nucleotides not matched to a gene: 5. The CDR3 consists of 14 residues.

This sequence joins TRBV7-9 and TRBJ2-7; D gene unclear. V was cut by 5 bases and J by 0 bases, with 8 bases left in between. Looked up from germline, CDR1 is SEHNR and CDR2 is FQNEAQ (reference sequence). The CDR3 runs 13 residues. CDR3 coding DNA: TGTGCCAGCAGCCCGCCAGACTCCTACGAGCAGTACTTC. Translating gives CASSPPDSYEQYF.

The V gene is TRBV19, the J gene TRBJ2-1; weak D call: TRBD1 (5 bases). V lost 1 base to trimming and J lost 6 bases, with 10 bases between them. Germline V gene data show CDR1 as LNHDA and CDR2 as SQIVND (reference sequence). The CDR3 totals 14 residues. The CDR3 DNA is TGTGCCAGTAGTATAGGTCAGGACACCAATGAGCAGTTCTTC. Its translation: CASSIGQDTNEQFF.

The chain joins TRBV19 to TRBJ2-7, with D perhaps matching TRBD1 (6 bases). Trimming stripped 4 bases from V and 1 base from J, with 8 bases between. Germline CDR1 reads LNHDA; CDR2 reads SQIVND (reference sequence). The CDR3 has 13 residues. This CDR3 is CASSRGQSYEQYF. The CDR3 region has the DNA TGTGCCAGTAGTAGAGGACAGTCCTACGAGCAGTACTTC.

The chain couples TRBV5-6 to TRBJ2-1, with D perhaps TRBD1 (5 bases). Germline loops: CDR1 SGHDT, CDR2 YYEEEE. Trimming cost V 0 bases and J 3 bases, with 13 bases left between them. The CDR3 extends over 16 amino acids. The CDR3 loop is CASSLVRTLHYNEQFF. The DNA for the CDR3 is TGTGCCAGCAGCTTGGTGAGGACACTGCACTACAATGAGCAGTTCTTC.

This clone is a singleton in its sample. The chain uses TRBV27 and TRBJ2-7, with D possibly TRBD2 on 6 matching bases. This CDR3 is built from 12 residues. Trimming removed 2 bases at V and 4 bases at J, with 6 bases between. The germline V gene has CDR1 MNHEY and CDR2 SMNVEV (reference sequence). In DNA, the CDR3 is TGTGCCAGCAGTTTAGGGGGGTACGAGCAGTACTTC. Amino acids: CASSLGGYEQYF.

This clone was seen just once. The rearrangement links TRBV6-1 to TRBJ1-5; maybe TRBD1 (5 bases). The CDR3 consists of 15 residues. The germline V gene has CDR1 MNHNS and CDR2 SASEGT. V was pared by 2 bases and J by 0 bases, with 8 bases between. Here the CDR3 reads CASSEPGISNQPQHF. DNA for the CDR3: TGTGCCAGCAGTGAACCAGGGATTAGCAATCAGCCCCAGCATTTT.

J is TRBJ2-5 and V is TRBV7-8; the match to TRBD1 covers 7 bases. The better agreement between TRBJ2-7 and the DNA end casts doubt on the J call. The germline CDR1 and CDR2 sequences are SGHVS and FQNEAQ. CDR3 length equals 13 residues. In DNA, the CDR3 is TGTGCCAGCAGCTTACGTTACAGGGGCGAGCAGTACTTC. Translation gives CASSLRYRGEQYF.

This chain links TRBV6-5 with TRBJ2-1, with 7 bases fitting TRBD2. This CDR3 region has 14 residues. Trimming cost V 6 bases and J 6 bases; bases outside gene matches: 8. The germline CDR1 and CDR2 sequences are MNHEY and SVGAGI. The CDR3 reads CASSSGGSVNEQFF. CDR3 in DNA: TGTGCCAGCAGCTCGGGGGGAAGTGTCAATGAGCAGTTCTTC.

This clone was seen only once. The chain employs TRBV15 and TRBJ2-7, with 11 bases aligning to TRBD2. Germline CDR1 reads LNHNV; CDR2 reads YYDKDF (reference sequence). V lost 5 bases to trimming and J lost 6 bases; unmatched junction nucleotides: 6. This CDR3 comprises 14 residues. CDR3 loop: CATSGGLAVGEQYF. In nucleotides, the CDR3 is TGTGCCACCAGCGGGGGACTAGCGGTTGGCGAGCAGTACTTC.